This T cell receptor (beta chain) is drawn from a study of cytomegalovirus exposure and HLA in healthy donors. At the level of the study: Around 86 million unique TCRs, all from HLA-typed donors, were included in an early release of the data.

Amplification used 60 Vbeta primers and 13 Jbeta primers. This table comes from immunoSEQ multiplex PCR, and its TCRdb copy is limited to in-frame clones, with some not included. Its table records around 76,000 clones. The sample was PBMCs. This receptor was identified in a woman aged 55-75 years in good health and CMV-seronegative.

The DNA for the CDR3 is TGCAGCGTTGGACAGGGGATTAGCGAGCAGTACTTC. This codes for CSVGQGISEQYF. This rearrangement joins TRBV29-1 to TRBJ2-5; 8 bases are shared with TRBD1. The J call may be wrong; the DNA end is better matched by TRBJ2-7. The CDR3 has 12 residues. Germline V CDR1 and CDR2: SQVTM, ANQGSEA.